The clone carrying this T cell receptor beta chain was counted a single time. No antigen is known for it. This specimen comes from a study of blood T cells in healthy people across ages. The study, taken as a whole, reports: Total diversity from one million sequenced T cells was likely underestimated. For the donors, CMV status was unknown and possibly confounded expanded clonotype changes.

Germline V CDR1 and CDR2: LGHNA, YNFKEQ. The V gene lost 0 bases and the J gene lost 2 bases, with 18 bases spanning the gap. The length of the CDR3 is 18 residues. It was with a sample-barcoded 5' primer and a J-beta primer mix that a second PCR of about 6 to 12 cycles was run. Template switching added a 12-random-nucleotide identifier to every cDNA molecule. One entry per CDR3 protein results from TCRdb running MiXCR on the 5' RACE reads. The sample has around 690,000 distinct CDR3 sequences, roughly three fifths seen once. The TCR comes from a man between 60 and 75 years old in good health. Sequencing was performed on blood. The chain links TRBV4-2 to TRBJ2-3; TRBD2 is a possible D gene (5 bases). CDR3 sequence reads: CASSQDRRVRHFTDTQYF. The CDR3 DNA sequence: TGTGCCAGCAGCCAAGATAGGCGGGTCAGACATTTCACAGATACGCAGTATTTT.